This T cell receptor (beta chain) was retrieved from a study of a mutant IDH1 vaccine in newly diagnosed glioma. CDR1 is MNHEY, CDR2 SVGAGI, per germline. The CDR3 is 14 residues long. J gave up 7 bases and V 6 bases, and 10 bases lay outside the gene matches. Study results and limitations: Changes to the top peripheral T cell clonotypes appeared unrelated to pseudoprogression.

Of note for this clone: What it binds is not known.

The time point denotes: baseline, week 1 (first vaccination visit). As to treatment: pre-vaccination baseline after standard-of-care therapy. Only in-frame clones appear in the TCRdb table, and some are missing; sequencing was by immunoSEQ multiplex PCR. The sample consists of around 50,000 clones, approximately 90% of them appearing once. The starting material was PBMCs, obtained from a glioma patient treated with radiotherapy, temozolomide or both. The TCR was taken from a man aged 40-55 years with glioma. The J gene is TRBJ2-7, the V gene TRBV6-5; 9 positions agree with TRBD1. Written as DNA, the CDR3 is TGTGCCAGCAGAGCCGGGACAGGGTTTTTTGAGCAGTACTTC. It translates to CASRAGTGFFEQYF.